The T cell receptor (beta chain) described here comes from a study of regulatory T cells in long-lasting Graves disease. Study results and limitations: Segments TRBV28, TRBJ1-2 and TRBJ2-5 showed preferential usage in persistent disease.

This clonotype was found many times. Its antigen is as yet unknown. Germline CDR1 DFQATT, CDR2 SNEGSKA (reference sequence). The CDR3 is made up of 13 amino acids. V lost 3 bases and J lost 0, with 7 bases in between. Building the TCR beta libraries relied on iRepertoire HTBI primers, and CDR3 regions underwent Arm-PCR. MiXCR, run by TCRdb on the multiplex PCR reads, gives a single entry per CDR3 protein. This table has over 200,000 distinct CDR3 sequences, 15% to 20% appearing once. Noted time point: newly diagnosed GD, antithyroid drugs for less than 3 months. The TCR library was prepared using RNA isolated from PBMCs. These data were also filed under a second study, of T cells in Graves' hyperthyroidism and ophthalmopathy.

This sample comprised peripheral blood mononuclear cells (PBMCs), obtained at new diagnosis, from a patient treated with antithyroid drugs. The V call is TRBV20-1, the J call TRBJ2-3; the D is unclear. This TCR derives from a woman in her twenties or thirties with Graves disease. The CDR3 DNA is TGCAGTGCTAGGGGAAAAAGCACAGATACGCAGTATTTT. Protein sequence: CSARGKSTDTQYF.